A selection of T cell receptor beta chains follows, all from one sample in a study of cytomegalovirus exposure and HLA in healthy donors. The data were produced by immunoSEQ multiplex PCR, yet TCRdb's version contains in-frame clones alone and is incomplete. The sample has about 120,000 clones; about 80% are singletons. Material for sequencing was PBMCs. All receptors come from a woman aged 40 to 50 in good health and CMV-seropositive. The CDR3 runs from the conserved cysteine through the conserved F or W. Fields, in order: CDR3 DNA, CDR3 protein, clone size, J gene, V gene, D gene. The D gene is left open where the match is weak. Clone size is given for some rows only: seen once, a few or many times, or a class if the clone is expanded.

CDR3nt: TGTTCCAGCAGCTTAGCGTCGGGGTCTCAAGCTTTCTTT
CDR3aa: CSSSLASGSQAFF
abundance: .
j_gene: TRBJ1-1
v_gene: TRBV7-9
d_gene: .

CDR3nt: TGTGCCAGCAGCCCCGCGGGGGGCTATGGCTACACCTTC
CDR3aa: CASSPAGGYGYTF
abundance: .
j_gene: TRBJ1-2
v_gene: TRBV11-2
d_gene: .

CDR3nt: TGTGCCAGTAGTATGACAGGGGGGAACTACGAGCAGTACTTC
CDR3aa: CASSMTGGNYEQYF
abundance: .
j_gene: TRBJ2-7
v_gene: TRBV19
d_gene: TRBD1

CDR3nt: TGCGCCAGCAGCCAACTCGGGACAGGAGCCTACGAGCAGTACTTC
CDR3aa: CASSQLGTGAYEQYF
abundance: .
j_gene: TRBJ2-7
v_gene: TRBV4-1
d_gene: TRBD1

CDR3nt: TGTGCCTGGAGAGGCCAGGCCAGGACTGAAGCTTTCTTT
CDR3aa: CAWRGQARTEAFF
abundance: few
j_gene: TRBJ1-1
v_gene: TRBV30
d_gene: .

CDR3nt: TGCGCCAGCAGCTTGATCAGGTACCAAGAGACCCAGTACTTC
CDR3aa: CASSLIRYQETQYF
abundance: .
j_gene: TRBJ2-5
v_gene: TRBV5-1
d_gene: .

CDR3nt: TGCGCCAGCAGCCAAGTCCCCACAATGGAGTCGGATACGCAGTATTTT
CDR3aa: CASSQVPTMESDTQYF
abundance: once
j_gene: TRBJ2-3
v_gene: TRBV4-1
d_gene: .

CDR3nt: TGTGCCAGCAGCTTTCAGGGGACCCAGTACTTC
CDR3aa: CASSFQGTQYF
abundance: .
j_gene: TRBJ2-5
v_gene: TRBV5-8
d_gene: .

CDR3nt: TGTGCCAGCAGCAACCCCCTTGGGCGAGACGAAAAACTGTTTTTT
CDR3aa: CASSNPLGRDEKLFF
abundance: once
j_gene: TRBJ1-4
v_gene: TRBV5-6
d_gene: .

CDR3nt: TGCGCCAGCAGCAAGGAGGCCCCCCCCGGGGAGCTGTTTTTT
CDR3aa: CASSKEAPPGELFF
abundance: .
j_gene: TRBJ2-2
v_gene: TRBV5-1
d_gene: .

CDR3nt: TGCGCCAGCAGGGCCCCGACAGGGGGCACGGACTATGGCTACACCTTC
CDR3aa: CASRAPTGGTDYGYTF
abundance: .
j_gene: TRBJ1-2
v_gene: TRBV10-2
d_gene: TRBD1

CDR3nt: TGTGCCAGCAGCTTTGGACAGATTATGAACACTGAAGCTTTCTTT
CDR3aa: CASSFGQIMNTEAFF
abundance: .
j_gene: TRBJ1-1
v_gene: TRBV5-5
d_gene: .

CDR3nt: TGTGCCAGCAGGTGGCCGGGGGAGCTGTTTTTT
CDR3aa: CASRWPGELFF
abundance: once
j_gene: TRBJ2-2
v_gene: TRBV2
d_gene: .

CDR3nt: TGTGCCAGTAGTTGGCAGGGTAAGAACACTGAAGCTTTCTTT
CDR3aa: CASSWQGKNTEAFF
abundance: .
j_gene: TRBJ1-1
v_gene: TRBV19
d_gene: .

CDR3nt: TGCGCCAGCAGCAAGGGGTCATTGGGCTACGAGCAGTACTTC
CDR3aa: CASSKGSLGYEQYF
abundance: .
j_gene: TRBJ2-7
v_gene: TRBV5-1
d_gene: .

CDR3nt: TGTGCCATCAGTGAGTCAGGAGAGAGACAGGGGGCCGGAGAGACCCAGTACTTC
CDR3aa: CAISESGERQGAGETQYF
abundance: .
j_gene: TRBJ2-5
v_gene: TRBV10-3
d_gene: TRBD1

CDR3nt: TGTGCCAGCAGCCGAGGACAGGGACACAGTCAGCCCCAGCATTTT
CDR3aa: CASSRGQGHSQPQHF
abundance: .
j_gene: TRBJ1-5
v_gene: TRBV7-8
d_gene: TRBD1

CDR3nt: TGTGCCAGCAGCCACAATGGACAGGGCTACGAGCAGTACTTC
CDR3aa: CASSHNGQGYEQYF
abundance: .
j_gene: TRBJ2-7
v_gene: TRBV6-5
d_gene: TRBD1

CDR3nt: TGTGCCTGGAGTGTACAGGGCCACGAGCAGTACTTC
CDR3aa: CAWSVQGHEQYF
abundance: .
j_gene: TRBJ2-7
v_gene: TRBV30
d_gene: .

CDR3nt: TGCGCCAGCAGCCAGGTAGAGGGGGCGTCTGAGGAAGCTTTCTTT
CDR3aa: CASSQVEGASEEAFF
abundance: .
j_gene: TRBJ1-1
v_gene: TRBV4-1
d_gene: TRBD1

CDR3nt: TGTGCCAGCAGGAGTGTGTTCTATGGCTACACCTTC
CDR3aa: CASRSVFYGYTF
abundance: .
j_gene: TRBJ1-2
v_gene: TRBV6-1
d_gene: .

CDR3nt: TGTGCCTGGAGACAGGCTTCGGCGGTCTATAATTCACCCCTCCACTTT
CDR3aa: CAWRQASAVYNSPLHF
abundance: .
j_gene: TRBJ1-6
v_gene: TRBV30
d_gene: .

CDR3nt: TGTGCCATCGCCGGGACAGGGGACACTGAAGCTTTCTTT
CDR3aa: CAIAGTGDTEAFF
abundance: .
j_gene: TRBJ1-1
v_gene: TRBV10-3
d_gene: TRBD1

CDR3nt: TGTGCCAGCGGGACAGGGGGTGTATTGAACACTGAAGCTTTCTTT
CDR3aa: CASGTGGVLNTEAFF
abundance: few
j_gene: TRBJ1-1
v_gene: TRBV6-5
d_gene: TRBD1

CDR3nt: TGTGCCAGCAGTGAATCGGACAGGGGGATCGGTGAAGCTTTCTTT
CDR3aa: CASSESDRGIGEAFF
abundance: .
j_gene: TRBJ1-1
v_gene: TRBV25-1
d_gene: TRBD1

CDR3nt: TGTGCCAGCACCTCTTTCCAGGGGCGGCCAGATACGCAGTATTTT
CDR3aa: CASTSFQGRPDTQYF
abundance: .
j_gene: TRBJ2-3
v_gene: TRBV27
d_gene: .

CDR3nt: TGTGCCAGCAGCTTGGACAGAAACACCATATATTTT
CDR3aa: CASSLDRNTIYF
abundance: .
j_gene: TRBJ1-3
v_gene: TRBV5-6
d_gene: .

CDR3nt: TGCGCCAGCAGCCGGGGACAGGGGGGCATTGTAAGCAATCAGCCCCAGCATTTT
CDR3aa: CASSRGQGGIVSNQPQHF
abundance: .
j_gene: TRBJ1-5
v_gene: TRBV4-1
d_gene: TRBD1

CDR3nt: TGTGCCAGCAGTCTAGCGGAGTACAATGAGCAGTTCTTC
CDR3aa: CASSLAEYNEQFF
abundance: .
j_gene: TRBJ2-1
v_gene: TRBV2
d_gene: TRBD2

CDR3nt: TGTGCCTGGAGCCCGGACAGGGGGACTGAAGCTTTCTTT
CDR3aa: CAWSPDRGTEAFF
abundance: .
j_gene: TRBJ1-1
v_gene: TRBV30
d_gene: TRBD1

CDR3nt: TGTGCCAGCAGCTTAGTAGCGGGGGGCGAGACCCAGTACTTC
CDR3aa: CASSLVAGGETQYF
abundance: .
j_gene: TRBJ2-5
v_gene: TRBV7-9
d_gene: TRBD2

CDR3nt: TGCGCCAGCAGCCCCCAGGGACTAGCGGGCGGACCAGAGCAGTTCTTC
CDR3aa: CASSPQGLAGGPEQFF
abundance: .
j_gene: TRBJ2-1
v_gene: TRBV4-1
d_gene: TRBD2

CDR3nt: TGTGCCATCAGGGGTGAAAGGGGTGGCTACACCTTC
CDR3aa: CAIRGERGGYTF
abundance: .
j_gene: TRBJ1-2
v_gene: TRBV10-3
d_gene: .

CDR3nt: TGTGCCAGCATCCTCGACAGGGTAGGACCCCTCCACTTT
CDR3aa: CASILDRVGPLHF
abundance: .
j_gene: TRBJ1-6
v_gene: TRBV6-6
d_gene: TRBD1

CDR3nt: TGTGCCAGCAGTCCTCTGGGACACCCGAACACTGAAGCTTTCTTT
CDR3aa: CASSPLGHPNTEAFF
abundance: .
j_gene: TRBJ1-1
v_gene: TRBV2
d_gene: .

CDR3nt: TGTGCCAGCTCACCACAGAGGGGGAACAGGGCAGAGAATGGCTACACCTTC
CDR3aa: CASSPQRGNRAENGYTF
abundance: .
j_gene: TRBJ1-2
v_gene: TRBV18
d_gene: .

CDR3nt: TGTGCCTGGGGCCGCGTCAACAGGGCGTCACCCCTCCACTTT
CDR3aa: CAWGRVNRASPLHF
abundance: .
j_gene: TRBJ1-6
v_gene: TRBV30
d_gene: .

CDR3nt: TGTGCCAGCAGCCTTGTTCGGACAGGGGGCATCGGGGAGCTGTTTTTT
CDR3aa: CASSLVRTGGIGELFF
abundance: .
j_gene: TRBJ2-2
v_gene: TRBV27
d_gene: TRBD1

CDR3nt: TGTGCCAGTACACCGGGACACTCTGATGAAAAACTGTTTTTT
CDR3aa: CASTPGHSDEKLFF
abundance: few
j_gene: TRBJ1-4
v_gene: TRBV19
d_gene: .

CDR3nt: TGTGCCATCAGGGGACAAGAATACAATGAGCAGTTCTTC
CDR3aa: CAIRGQEYNEQFF
abundance: .
j_gene: TRBJ2-1
v_gene: TRBV10-3
d_gene: .